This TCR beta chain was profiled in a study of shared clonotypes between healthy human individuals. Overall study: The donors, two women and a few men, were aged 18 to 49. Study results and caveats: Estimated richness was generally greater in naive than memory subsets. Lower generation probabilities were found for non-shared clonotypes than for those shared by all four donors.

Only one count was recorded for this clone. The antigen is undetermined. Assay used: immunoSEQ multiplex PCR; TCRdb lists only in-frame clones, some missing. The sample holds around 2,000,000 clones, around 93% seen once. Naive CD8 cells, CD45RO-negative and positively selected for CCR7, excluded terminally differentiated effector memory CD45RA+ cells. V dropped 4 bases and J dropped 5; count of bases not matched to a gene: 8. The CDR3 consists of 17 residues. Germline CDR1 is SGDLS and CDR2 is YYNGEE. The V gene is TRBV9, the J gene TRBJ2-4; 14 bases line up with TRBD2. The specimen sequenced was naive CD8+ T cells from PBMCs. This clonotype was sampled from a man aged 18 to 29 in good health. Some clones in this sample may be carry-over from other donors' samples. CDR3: CASSPGLAGGSENIQYF. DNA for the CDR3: TGTGCCAGCAGCCCAGGACTAGCGGGAGGTTCGGAAAACATTCAGTACTTC. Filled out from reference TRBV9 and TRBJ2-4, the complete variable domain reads DSGVTQTPKHLITATGQRVTLRCSPRSGDLSVYWYQQSLDQGLQFLIQYYNGEERAKGNILERFSAQQFPDLHSELNLSSLELGDSALYFCASSPGLAGGSENIQYFGAGTRLSVL.